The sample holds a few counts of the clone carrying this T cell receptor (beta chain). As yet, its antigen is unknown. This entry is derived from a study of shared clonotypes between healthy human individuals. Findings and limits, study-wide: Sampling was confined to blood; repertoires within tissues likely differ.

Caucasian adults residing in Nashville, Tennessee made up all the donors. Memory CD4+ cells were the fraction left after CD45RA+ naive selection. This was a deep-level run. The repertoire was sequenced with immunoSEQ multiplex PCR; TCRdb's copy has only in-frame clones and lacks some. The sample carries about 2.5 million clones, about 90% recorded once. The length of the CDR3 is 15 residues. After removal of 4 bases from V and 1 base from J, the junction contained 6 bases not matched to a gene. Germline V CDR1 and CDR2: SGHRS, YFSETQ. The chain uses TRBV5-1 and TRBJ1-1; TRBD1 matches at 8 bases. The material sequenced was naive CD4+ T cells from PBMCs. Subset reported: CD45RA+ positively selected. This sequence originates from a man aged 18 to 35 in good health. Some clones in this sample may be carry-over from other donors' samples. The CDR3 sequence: CASSPDRGWNTEAFF. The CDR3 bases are TGCGCCAGCAGCCCCGACAGGGGCTGGAACACTGAAGCTTTCTTT.